This T cell receptor (beta chain) was sequenced during a study of CD8 T cells in acute hepatitis C reinfection listed by TCRdb under 2021. Study-wide context: Both during acute infection and after viral clearance, the study profiled the TCRbeta repertoire of CD8+ T cells that were specific for the HCV NS3-1073 epitope. A few spontaneous resolvers contributed paired acute and follow-up samples.

As for this clone: Its antigen is currently not known. Within one base of it there is no much larger clone, and no base qualities were kept.

General conclusions and limits of the study: Because bulk sequencing was performed on the TCRbeta chain only, alphabeta pairing of public clonotypes could not be determined. Follow-up repertoires were not available for chronically infected subjects, because NS3-1073 specific cells were too rare to be sorted. Preferential use of the TRBV04 and TRBV06 gene families was observed in all groups, and this preferential usage was not explained by overrepresentation in the naive pool. Regardless of outcome, about 12 public clonotypes were found, and one public clonotype used V04-02/J02-02. Few CDR3 sequences were shared with other epitopes, and differences in sequencing approaches may have limited exact matching. High diversity was observed in NS3-1073 specific repertoires, and no significant differences in diversity were found between acute resolver, follow-up resolver and acute chronic samples.

Its CDR3 holds 16 amino acids, cysteine through phenylalanine. The read is trimmed to its CDR3 DNA, 48 bases read in frame from base 1. CDR1 and CDR2, looked up from the germline V gene (reference sequence), are MNHEY and SMNVEV. Deletion took 5 bases off V and 0 bases off J, with a span of 14 bases between the germline ends. Genomic DNA was extracted from FACS-sorted cells, and TCRbeta chains were sequenced through the commercial immunoSEQ service. Turning to the authors' computational methods: ImmunoSEQ Analyzer software v3.0 and R v3.5.1 were the tools used to analyze the repertoire data. Only productive rearrangements were analyzed, because sequences with stop codons or out-of-frame rearrangements were removed. The sequencing provider supplied the metrics for Simpson diversity, Shannon entropy, CDR3 length and nucleotide addition. Clonotypes were categorized by frequency as dominant, sub-dominant, low or lowest abundance, and clonotypes below 0.1% were excluded from most analyses. Any CDR3 amino acid clonotype present in at least two subjects at a cumulative frequency of at least 0.5% was labeled public. In its TCRdb copy, this immuneACCESS table keeps in-frame sequences only and misses some clones. Where compared with another copy, unresolved V genes explain less than half of these, and the others have no known cause. Clone size and the V and J calls come from that table; the DNA yielded D and trimming. This sample comprises approximately 40,000 clones, around 85% of them detected only once. Approximately 10% of the sample rests with the top ten.

The time point label corresponds to: naive CD8 control sorted from an acute-time-point sample. Enrolled in the Montreal Hepatitis C Cohort (HEPCO) in Canada, the donors were people who inject drugs, and these donors were followed every 3 months. Acute primary HCV infection was defined by a positive HCV RNA or antibody test following a negative test within the previous 24 weeks. Cells were surface stained with CD3, CD8 and CD45RO antibodies, and an aqua fixable dye was used to exclude dead cells. The cohort included 8 spontaneous resolvers, defined as subjects with HCV RNA clearance within 24 weeks. Once thawed from cryostorage, peripheral blood mononuclear cells underwent negative selection via the MACS CD8+ T cell Isolation Kit to obtain CD8+ T cells. A BD FACSAria II cell sorter was used for cell sorting.

The material sequenced was naive CD8+ T cells from PBMCs. The cell subset or site label corresponds to: sorted total naive CD45RO-negative CD8+ T cells. This TCR derives from a woman aged 18-29 years who spontaneously cleared hepatitis C infection. The chain is encoded by TRBV27 joined to TRBJ2-1; possibly the D gene is TRBD2, per 6 matching bases. The DNA is as follows: TGTGCCAGCAGTGAGCCGGGAGATTACTCCTACAATGAGCAGTTCTTC. Its protein product is CASSEPGDYSYNEQFF.